The clone carrying this T cell receptor beta chain was detected a few times. There were only healthy Caucasians among the donors. A universal primer binding site was introduced by template switching. The final cDNA contained unique molecular identifiers. In TCRdb, the 5' RACE reads were re-called with MiXCR into one record per CDR3 protein. This table has 400,000 to 650,000 distinct CDR3 sequences, approximately 22% appearing once. This entry belongs to a study of identical twins. The CDR3 loop spans 14 amino acids. With 0 bases removed from V and 6 bases from J, the gap between germline ends came to 11 bases. CDR1 and CDR2 from the germline V gene are MNHEY and SVGAGI. In addition, the sample was reused for a study of T cells expressing NK-cell markers. In that study: In several donors, dominant clonotypes made up about 25-60.1% of CD3+CD56-NKG2C+ cells.

The sequence was collected from a woman in her late teens or twenties in good health. The rearrangement links TRBV6-5 to TRBJ1-2; unclear D gene. The sequencing sample was made of CD4+ T cells sorted from blood. CDR3 bases: TGTGCCAGCAGTTACTCCGGGTATCAAGATGGCTACACCTTC. This translates into CASSYSGYQDGYTF.